The 19 T cell receptor beta chains below were found in one sample sequenced in a study of blood T cells in healthy people across ages. A J-beta primer mix and a sample-barcoded 5' primer were used in a second PCR of roughly 7 to 12 cycles. A single record per CDR3 protein comes from TCRdb applying MiXCR to the 5' RACE reads. This repertoire shows approximately 760,000 distinct CDR3 sequences, 20% to 25% found once; its top ten account for 9% to 9.5%. This sample also belongs to another study, concerning T cells of mothers and their children.

Input material: blood. These receptors were collected from a boy aged 5 to 17 in good health.

This clonotype was detected a few times. The chain uses TRBV5-6 and TRBJ1-3; D remains ambiguous. From germline, CDR1 is SGHDT and CDR2 YYEEEE. The germline V and J ends were trimmed by 0 bases and 2 bases, with 3 bases remaining between them. This CDR3 is built from 13 residues. The CDR3 DNA reads TGTGCCAGCAGCTTGGCGGCTGGAAACACCATATATTTT. Translation gives CASSLAAGNTIYF.

The chain uses TRBV9 and TRBJ2-2, with TRBD2 identical over 11 bases. V shed 5 bases and J 5 bases; nucleotides not matched to a gene: 8. The germline gives CDR1 SGDLS, CDR2 YYNGEE. The CDR3 extends over 16 amino acids. As DNA, the CDR3 is TGTGCCAGCAGTCTTAGCGGGAGGGCCTTTACCGGGGAGCTGTTTTTT. It specifies CASSLSGRAFTGELFF.

In the case of this clonotype: Its ends do not fully match the called genes, so a read error is possible. CDR3 amino acids: CASSLRGQGETLYF. The CDR3 bases are TGTGCCAGCAGCTTGAGGGGCCAGGGTGAGACCCTGTACTTC. This chain connects TRBV7-8 to TRBJ2-5; D is tentatively TRBD1 or TRBD2 (5 bases each). The length of the CDR3 is 14 residues. Per the germline V gene, CDR1 is SGHVS and CDR2 is FQNEAQ.

This clonotype has only a few counts. The V call is TRBV4-3, the J call TRBJ2-1; D perhaps matches TRBD2 (5 bases). Per the germline V gene, CDR1 is LGHNA and CDR2 is YSLEER. The V end lost 3 bases, the J end lost 0 bases, and 15 bases lay between the germline ends. The CDR3 spans 17 residues. As DNA, the CDR3 is TGCGCCAGCAGCCACCCTCCGGGGAAAACCTCCTACAATGAGCAGTTCTTC. It codes for CASSHPPGKTSYNEQFF.

The chain combines TRBV20-1 with TRBJ2-7, with D possibly being TRBD1 (5 bases). The CDR3 totals 13 residues. The V end was cut by 2 bases, the J end by 1 base, with 9 bases between. The germline CDR1 and CDR2 sequences are DFQATT and SNEGSKA (reference sequence). CDR3 residues: CSARIRASYEQYF. CDR3 nucleotide sequence: TGCAGTGCTAGAATCAGGGCTTCCTACGAGCAGTACTTC.

The V call is TRBV5-1, the J call TRBJ2-5; the D gene could be TRBD1 or TRBD2 (6 bases each). The J call may be mistaken, given a closer DNA end match to TRBJ2-1. Germline CDR1 is SGHRS and CDR2 is YFSETQ. CDR3 length equals 13 residues. Here the CDR3 DNA reads TGCGCCAGCAGCTTGTTAGCGGAGGGGGGGCAGTTCTTC. Protein sequence: CASSLLAEGGQFF.

This chain connects TRBV7-2 to TRBJ2-4; the match to TRBD1 covers 7 bases. The germline CDR1 and CDR2 sequences are SGHTA and FQGNSA. After removal of 1 base from V and 3 bases from J, the junction contained 9 bases not matched to a gene. The CDR3 is 17 residues long. CDR3: CASSLDNPGGNKNIQYF. Here the CDR3 DNA reads TGTGCCAGCAGCTTAGATAATCCAGGGGGAAACAAAAACATTCAGTACTTC.

This clonotype was observed a few times. The chain combines TRBV5-1 with TRBJ2-1, with 7 bases fitting TRBD1. The CDR3 runs 14 residues. Looked up from germline, CDR1 is SGHRS and CDR2 is YFSETQ. J lost 13 bases, V lost 4 bases, and 14 bases had no gene match. CDR3 sequence: CASSGGSGTDSQFF. CDR3 DNA sequence: TGCGCCAGCAGCGGCGGATCCGGGACAGATAGCCAGTTCTTC.

This clonotype was seen more than once but under ten times. CDR3: CASSPLSSSNTGELFF. The CDR3 coding sequence is TGTGCCAGCTCACCACTGTCTAGCTCGAACACCGGGGAGCTGTTTTTT. This chain joins TRBV18 and TRBJ2-2; possibly TRBD2 for D (5 bases). The V end was cut by 1 base, the J end by 0 bases, with 9 bases between. Germline V gene data show CDR1 as KGHSH and CDR2 as LQKENI. This CDR3 region has 16 residues.

This clonotype has a handful of counts. V gene TRBV20-1 combines with J gene TRBJ2-5, with D unclear. The J call may not be correct, given that the DNA end is closer to TRBJ2-7. The CDR3 spans 11 residues. Germline V gene data show CDR1 as DFQATT and CDR2 as SNEGSKA (reference sequence). The CDR3 region has the DNA TGCAGTGCTAGAGGTGATTCCGAGCAGTACTTC. It yields the protein CSARGDSEQYF.

The chain links TRBV12-3 or TRBV12-4 to TRBJ2-5; maybe TRBD2 (7 bases). The V end lost 1 base, the J end lost 5 bases, and 14 bases lay between the germline ends. The CDR3 length is 15 residues. CDR3: CASSLERGAYETQYF. In DNA form, the CDR3 reads TGTGCCAGCAGTTTAGAACGGGGGGCTTATGAGACCCAGTACTTC.

The genes are TRBV7-3 and TRBJ2-1; TRBD2 aligns across 7 bases. V lost 1 base, J lost 7 bases, and 19 bases stayed unmatched. CDR1 and CDR2 from the germline V gene are SGHTA and FQGTGA. CDR3 size: 19 residues. The CDR3 loop is CASSLRGFRWAGDGNEQFF. The CDR3 DNA sequence: TGTGCCAGCAGCTTAAGAGGTTTTAGGTGGGCGGGAGACGGAAATGAGCAGTTCTTC.

In its sample, this clonotype was seen many times. The rearrangement links TRBV7-6 to TRBJ1-4; possible D gene TRBD1, 5 bases. Germline V lookup: CDR1 SGHVS, CDR2 FNYEAQ. V was clipped by 1 base and J by 4 bases, with 22 bases between them. The CDR3 spans 19 residues. The CDR3 protein is CASSLVEGDMGQNNEKLFF. The DNA for the CDR3 is TGTGCCAGCAGCTTAGTAGAAGGGGATATGGGCCAGAATAATGAAAAACTGTTTTTT.

This clonotype was recorded a few times. CDR3 amino acids: CASSFEKTQYF. The CDR3 nucleotides read TGTGCCAGCAGTTTTGAGAAGACCCAGTACTTC. This chain connects TRBV28 to TRBJ2-5; D is unclear. CDR1 MDHEN and CDR2 SYDVKM come from the germline V gene. CDR3 size: 11 residues. Trimming shortened V by 3 bases and J by 6 bases, and 5 bases separated the two germline ends.

J is TRBJ2-1 and V is TRBV3-1; tentative D call: TRBD1 (6 bases). This CDR3 has 16 residues. The germline V and J ends were trimmed by 1 base and 0 bases, with 10 bases remaining between them. Germline values: CDR1 LGHDT, CDR2 YNNKEL (reference sequence). The CDR3 loop reads CASSQAGGPSYNEQFF. The CDR3 bases are TGTGCCAGCAGCCAAGCTGGGGGCCCCTCCTACAATGAGCAGTTCTTC.

V is TRBV4-1 and J is TRBJ2-5; tentatively, D is TRBD1 (6 bases). The DNA matches TRBJ2-7 better at its end, which makes the J call doubtful. The CDR3 spans 14 residues. CDR1 MGHRA and CDR2 YSYEKL come from the germline V gene. CDR3 region: CASSQDTGIYEQYF. The CDR3 region has the DNA TGCGCCAGCAGCCAAGATACAGGGATATACGAGCAGTACTTC.

V gene TRBV29-1 combines with J gene TRBJ2-5; weak D call: TRBD1 (6 bases). Deletions cut 1 base from V and 4 bases from J, with 10 bases between. CDR1 SQVTM and CDR2 ANQGSEA come from the germline V gene. The length of the CDR3 is 13 residues. The CDR3, as DNA: TGCAGCGTTGAAGGAGTACAGGGAGAGACCCAGTACTTC. Protein: CSVEGVQGETQYF.

The V gene is TRBV5-1, the J gene TRBJ2-6; D is unresolved. The germline V and J ends were trimmed by 0 bases and 0 bases, with 7 bases remaining between them. The CDR3 totals 16 residues. Germline CDR1 is SGHRS and CDR2 is YFSETQ. The CDR3 here is CASSLAGLSGANVLTF. CDR3 DNA sequence: TGCGCCAGCAGCTTGGCAGGCCTCTCTGGGGCCAACGTCCTGACTTTC.

In its sample, this clonotype was seen a few times. CDR3 in amino acids: CASSLSLAGIYEQYF. DNA for the CDR3: TGTGCCAGCAGCCTATCTCTCGCCGGGATTTACGAGCAGTACTTC. The chain uses TRBV28 and TRBJ2-7; possible D gene TRBD2, 5 bases. Deletions cut 6 bases from V and 4 bases from J, with 19 bases between. Germline CDR1 reads MDHEN; CDR2 reads SYDVKM. The CDR3 sequence is 15 residues long.